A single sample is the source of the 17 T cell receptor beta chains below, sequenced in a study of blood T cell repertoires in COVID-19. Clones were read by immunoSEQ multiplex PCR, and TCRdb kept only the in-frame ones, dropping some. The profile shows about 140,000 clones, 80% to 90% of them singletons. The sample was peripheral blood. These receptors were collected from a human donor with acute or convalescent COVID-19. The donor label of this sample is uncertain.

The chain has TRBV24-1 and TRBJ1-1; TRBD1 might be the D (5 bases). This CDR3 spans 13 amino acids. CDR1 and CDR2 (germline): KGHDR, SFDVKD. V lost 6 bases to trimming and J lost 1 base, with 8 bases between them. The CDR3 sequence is CATSKRGNTEAFF. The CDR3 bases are TGTGCCACCAGTAAAAGGGGGAACACTGAAGCTTTCTTT.

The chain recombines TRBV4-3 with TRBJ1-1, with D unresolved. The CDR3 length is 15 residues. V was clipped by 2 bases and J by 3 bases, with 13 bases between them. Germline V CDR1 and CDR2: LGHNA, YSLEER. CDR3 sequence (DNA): TGCGCCAGCAGCCAAAATGTCGGTGGAGACACTGAAGCTTTCTTT. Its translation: CASSQNVGGDTEAFF.

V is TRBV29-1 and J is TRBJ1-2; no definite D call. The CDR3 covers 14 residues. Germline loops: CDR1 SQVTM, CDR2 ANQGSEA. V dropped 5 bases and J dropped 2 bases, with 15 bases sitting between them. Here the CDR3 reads CSVSPRQTNYGYTF. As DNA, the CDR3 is TGCAGCGTTTCCCCGAGGCAGACCAACTATGGCTACACCTTC.

The CDR3 DNA reads TGTGCCAGCAGCTTGGAGCCGACAGGGGGCCAGGTAGCTTTCTTT. This codes for CASSLEPTGGQVAFF. V and J are TRBV5-4 and TRBJ1-1; 10 bases align to TRBD1. CDR1 and CDR2 from the germline V gene are SGHNT and YYREEE (reference sequence). The CDR3 loop spans 15 amino acids. The V segment lost 0 bases and the J segment 10 bases; nucleotides outside the gene matches: 9.

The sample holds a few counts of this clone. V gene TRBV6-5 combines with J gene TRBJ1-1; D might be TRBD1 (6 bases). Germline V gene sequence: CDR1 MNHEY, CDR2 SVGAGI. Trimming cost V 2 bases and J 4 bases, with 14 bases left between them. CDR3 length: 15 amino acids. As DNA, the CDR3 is TGTGCCAGCAGTTACAGGGACATTGGGAGCACTGAAGCTTTCTTT. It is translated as CASSYRDIGSTEAFF.

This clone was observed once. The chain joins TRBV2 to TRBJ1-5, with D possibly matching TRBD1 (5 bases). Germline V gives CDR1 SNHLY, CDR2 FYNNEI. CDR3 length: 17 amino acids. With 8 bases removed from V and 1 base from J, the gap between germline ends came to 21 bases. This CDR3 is CASSRDFNRPSNQPQHF. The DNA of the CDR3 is TGTGCCAGCTCCCGGGACTTCAACCGACCCAGCAATCAGCCCCAGCATTTT.

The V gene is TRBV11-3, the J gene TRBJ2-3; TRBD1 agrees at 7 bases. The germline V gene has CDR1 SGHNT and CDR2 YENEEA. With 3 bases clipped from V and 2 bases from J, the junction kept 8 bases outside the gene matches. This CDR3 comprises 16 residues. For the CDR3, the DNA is TGTGCCAGCAGCTTCAAACAGGGGAAAAACACAGATACGCAGTATTTT. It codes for CASSFKQGKNTDTQYF.

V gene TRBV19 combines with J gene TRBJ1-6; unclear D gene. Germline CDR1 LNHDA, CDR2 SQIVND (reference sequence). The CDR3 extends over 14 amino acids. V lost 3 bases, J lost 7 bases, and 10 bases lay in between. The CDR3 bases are TGTGCCAGTAGTATGAGGGATAACAATTCACCCCTCCACTTT. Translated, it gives CASSMRDNNSPLHF.

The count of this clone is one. CDR3 nucleotide sequence: TGTGCCAGCAGCTTAAAGACTTTCAGAGCCTACGAGCAGTACTTC. Protein: CASSLKTFRAYEQYF. J is TRBJ2-7 and V is TRBV11-1; D ambiguous. The CDR3 runs 15 residues. V was cut by 2 bases and J by 2 bases, with 13 bases left in between. Per the germline V gene, CDR1 is SGHAT and CDR2 is FQDESV (reference sequence).

The DNA of the CDR3 is TGTGCCAGCAGCCAAAGTTGGGCAGGCGATTCTGGAAACACCATATATTTT. This codes for CASSQSWAGDSGNTIYF. This chain uses TRBV3-1 (or the pseudogene TRBV3-2) with TRBJ1-3, with D hard to call. The CDR3 loop spans 17 amino acids. CDR1 and CDR2 (germline): LGHDT, YNNKEL (reference sequence). Trimming took 2 bases from V and 1 from J, leaving 15 bases between them.

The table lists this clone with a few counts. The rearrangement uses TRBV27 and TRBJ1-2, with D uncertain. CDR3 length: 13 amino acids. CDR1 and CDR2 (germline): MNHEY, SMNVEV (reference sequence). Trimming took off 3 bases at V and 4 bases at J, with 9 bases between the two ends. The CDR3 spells CASSFDISYGYTF. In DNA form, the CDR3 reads TGTGCCAGCAGTTTTGACATCTCCTATGGCTACACCTTC.

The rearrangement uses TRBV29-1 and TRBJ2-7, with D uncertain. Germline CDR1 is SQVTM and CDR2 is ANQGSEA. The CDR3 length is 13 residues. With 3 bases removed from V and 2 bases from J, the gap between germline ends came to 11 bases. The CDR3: CSVEIRGPYEQYF. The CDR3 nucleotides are TGCAGCGTTGAGATTAGAGGCCCCTACGAGCAGTACTTC.

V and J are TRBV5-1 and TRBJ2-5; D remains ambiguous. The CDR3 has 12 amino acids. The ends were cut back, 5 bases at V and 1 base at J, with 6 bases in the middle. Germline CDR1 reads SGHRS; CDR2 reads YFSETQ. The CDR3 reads CASSRAQETQYF. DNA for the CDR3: TGCGCCAGCAGTCGAGCCCAAGAGACCCAGTACTTC. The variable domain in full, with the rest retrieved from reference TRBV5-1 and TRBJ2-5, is KAGVTQTPRYLIKTRGQQVTLSCSPISGHRSVSWYQQTPGQGLQFLFEYFSETQRNKGNFPGRFSGRQFSNSRSEMNVSTLELGDSALYLCASSRAQETQYFGPGTRLLVL.

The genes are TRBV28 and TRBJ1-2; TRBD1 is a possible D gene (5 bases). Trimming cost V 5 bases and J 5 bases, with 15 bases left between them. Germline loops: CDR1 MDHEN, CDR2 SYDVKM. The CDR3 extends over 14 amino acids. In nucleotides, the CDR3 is TGTGCCAGCAGTCCTTGGGCGGGGCCATATGGCTACACCTTC. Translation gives CASSPWAGPYGYTF.

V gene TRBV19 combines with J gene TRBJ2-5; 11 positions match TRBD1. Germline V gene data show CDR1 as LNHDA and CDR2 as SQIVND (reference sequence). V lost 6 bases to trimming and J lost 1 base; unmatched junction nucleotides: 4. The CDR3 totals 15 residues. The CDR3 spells CASRTGTGGQETQYF. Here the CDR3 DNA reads TGTGCCAGTAGAACCGGGACAGGGGGCCAAGAGACCCAGTACTTC.

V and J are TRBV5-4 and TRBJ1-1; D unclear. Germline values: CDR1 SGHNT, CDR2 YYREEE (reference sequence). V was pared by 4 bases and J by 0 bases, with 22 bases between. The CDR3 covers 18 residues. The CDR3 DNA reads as TGTGCCAGCAGCGCGACGGGTCGACCGTACGGGATGAACACTGAAGCTTTCTTT. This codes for CASSATGRPYGMNTEAFF.

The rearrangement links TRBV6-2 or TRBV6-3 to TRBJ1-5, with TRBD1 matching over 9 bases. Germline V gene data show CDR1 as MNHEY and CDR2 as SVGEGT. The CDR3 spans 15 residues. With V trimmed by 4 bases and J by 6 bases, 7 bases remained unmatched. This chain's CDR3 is CASSSGQGRSQPQHF. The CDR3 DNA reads TGTGCCAGCAGTTCGGGACAGGGAAGGTCTCAGCCCCAGCATTTT.